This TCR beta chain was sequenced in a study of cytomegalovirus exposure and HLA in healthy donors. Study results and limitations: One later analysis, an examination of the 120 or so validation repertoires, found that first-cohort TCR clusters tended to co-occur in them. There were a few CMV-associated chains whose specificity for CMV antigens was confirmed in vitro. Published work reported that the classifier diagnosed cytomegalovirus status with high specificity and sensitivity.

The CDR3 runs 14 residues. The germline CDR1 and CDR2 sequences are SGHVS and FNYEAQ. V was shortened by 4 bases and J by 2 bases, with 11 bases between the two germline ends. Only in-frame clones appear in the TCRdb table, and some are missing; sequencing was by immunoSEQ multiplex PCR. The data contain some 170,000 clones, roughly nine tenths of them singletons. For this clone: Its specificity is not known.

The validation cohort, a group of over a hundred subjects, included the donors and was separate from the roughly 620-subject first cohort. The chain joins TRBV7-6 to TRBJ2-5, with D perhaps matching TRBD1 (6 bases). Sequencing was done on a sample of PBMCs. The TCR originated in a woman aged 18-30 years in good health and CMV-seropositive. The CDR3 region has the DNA TGTGCCAGCAGCTCACAGGACAGACAAGAGACCCAGTACTTC. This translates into CASSSQDRQETQYF.